The sequence of this TCR beta chain was determined in a study of T cells in localized non-small cell lung cancer. Sequencing was performed with immunoSEQ multiplex PCR; in TCRdb, only in-frame clones are kept and a portion is missing. The repertoire holds approximately 47,000 clones, roughly 86% seen once, with roughly 2.5% in the top ten. Comment on this clone: Its antigen is unknown.

The CDR3 is made up of 14 amino acids. Germline V gene lookup returns CDR1 LNHDA and CDR2 SQIVND (reference sequence). Trimming removed 6 bases from V and 5 bases from J, with 16 bases in between. Study-wide findings and caveats: Uninvolved nearby lung showed the greatest T cell clonality, exceeding that found in tumor. Only one tumor region was sequenced, so heterogeneity remains possible.

This receptor was taken from a man between 40 and 70 years old with stage II lung adenocarcinoma. This chain connects TRBV19 to TRBJ2-5; possibly TRBD1 or TRBD2 for D (6 bases each). Sequenced here: PBMCs, sampled before any cancer treatment. The CDR3 reads CASSPSRGRETQYF. The CDR3 DNA follows: TGTGCCAGTAGCCCCTCCCGGGGGCGTGAGACCCAGTACTTC.